The T cell receptor (beta chain) described here comes from a study of T cells in Graves' hyperthyroidism and ophthalmopathy. General observations from the study: Ophthalmopathy, which appeared later, was predicted by the model a median roughly 6.6 months before onset.

Many counts were recorded for this clonotype. Antigen specificity is unknown. V was trimmed by 3 bases and J by 4 bases, leaving 17 bases between them. The CDR3 has 16 residues. Germline CDR1 reads KGHDR; CDR2 reads SFDVKD. Using RNA transcripts as the source, TCR beta CDR3 regions were amplified. HTBI primers were the set used in a first-round RT-PCR of the TCR CDR3. Each CDR3 protein gets one entry after TCRdb re-called the multiplex PCR reads with MiXCR. This repertoire shows more than 450,000 distinct CDR3 sequences, around 13% found once; its top ten account for over 11%. Material for sequencing was blood. This receptor was taken from a woman aged 35 to 49 with Graves' hyperthyroidism. The V and J genes are TRBV24-1 and TRBJ1-2; the D is unclear. CDR3 protein: CATSDRATSETYGYTF. CDR3 sequence (DNA): TGTGCCACCAGTGATCGCGCCACCTCAGAAACCTATGGCTACACCTTC.